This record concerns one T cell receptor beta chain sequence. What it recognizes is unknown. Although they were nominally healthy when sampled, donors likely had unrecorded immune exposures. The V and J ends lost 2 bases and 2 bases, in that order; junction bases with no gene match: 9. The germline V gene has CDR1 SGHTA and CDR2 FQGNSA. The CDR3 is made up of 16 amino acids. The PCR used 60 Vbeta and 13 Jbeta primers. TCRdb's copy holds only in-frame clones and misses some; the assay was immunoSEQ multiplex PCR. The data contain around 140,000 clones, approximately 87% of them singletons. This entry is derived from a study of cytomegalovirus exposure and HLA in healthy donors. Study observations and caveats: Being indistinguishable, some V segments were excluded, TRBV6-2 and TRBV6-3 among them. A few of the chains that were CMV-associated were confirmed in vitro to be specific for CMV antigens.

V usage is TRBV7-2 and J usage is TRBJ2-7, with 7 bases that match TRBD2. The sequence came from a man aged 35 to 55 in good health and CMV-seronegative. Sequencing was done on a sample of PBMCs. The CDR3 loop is CASSLIPGTTTYEQYF. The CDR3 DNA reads TGTGCCAGCAGCTTAATCCCCGGGACTACAACCTACGAGCAGTACTTC.